The 10 T cell receptor beta chains given below trace back to one sample, sequenced in a study of T cell repertoires in cytomegalovirus infection. Each CDR3 protein is one row after TCRdb ran MiXCR on the reads. Of just under 500,000 distinct CDR3 sequences detected, around 30% appear once; the ten largest clones hold about 17%. Their specific antigens are unknown. Sample: cultured PBMCs, taken from culture after CMV antigen stimulation. Receptors were obtained from a human donor in good health (CMV status not recorded). Some clones in this sample may be carry-over from other donors' samples.

CDR3 loop: CASSLWAGETQYF. DNA for the CDR3: TGTGCCAGCAGCTTATGGGCTGGGGAGACCCAGTACTTC. The rearrangement joins TRBV7-9 to TRBJ2-5; D not certain. CDR1 SEHNR and CDR2 FQNEAQ come from the germline V gene (reference sequence). This CDR3 contains 13 residues. V lost 2 bases and J 5 bases, leaving 9 bases between the germline ends.

The gene calls are TRBV4-2 and TRBJ2-7; D is ambiguous. This CDR3 has 14 amino acids. The germline V gene has CDR1 LGHNA and CDR2 YNFKEQ. The V and J ends lost 5 bases and 4 bases respectively, with 15 bases between them. Here the CDR3 DNA reads TGTGCCAGCAGCACGTTAGATGGGGATTACGAGCAGTACTTC. It encodes CASSTLDGDYEQYF.

This chain uses TRBV11-2 with TRBJ2-3; TRBD2 agrees at 7 bases. V shed 5 bases, J shed 10 bases, and the junction held 3 bases outside the gene matches. This CDR3 comprises 11 residues. Germline V gene sequence: CDR1 SGHAT, CDR2 FQNNGV. The CDR3 nucleotides are TGTGCCAGCAGCCCGGCGGGGGCGCAGTATTTT. This sequence encodes CASSPAGAQYF.

This clonotype came up a few times. This rearrangement joins TRBV11-3 to TRBJ2-5; 12 bases are shared with TRBD2. V dropped 5 bases and J dropped 4; count of bases not matched to a gene: 17. The CDR3 loop spans 19 amino acids. The germline V gene has CDR1 SGHNT and CDR2 YENEEA. CDR3: CASSRAPPLAGGRIETQYF. CDR3 in DNA: TGTGCCAGCAGCCGCGCCCCCCCCCTAGCGGGAGGGCGAATAGAGACCCAGTACTTC.

The chain employs TRBV7-2 and TRBJ2-1, with 7 nucleotides matching TRBD2. V gave up 0 bases and J gave up 3 bases; unmatched junction bases: 2. This CDR3 contains 15 residues. Germline assignment: CDR1 SGHTA and CDR2 FQGNSA. CDR3 in DNA: TGTGCCAGCAGCTTAGCGACGGGAGGCTACAATGAGCAGTTCTTC. This sequence encodes CASSLATGGYNEQFF.

The gene calls are TRBV15 and TRBJ2-7; 10 positions match TRBD1. The V gene's germline CDR1 is LNHNV and CDR2 YYDKDF (reference sequence). This CDR3 spans 13 amino acids. V lost 5 bases, J lost 7 bases, and 5 bases stayed unmatched. Written as DNA, the CDR3 is TGTGCCACCAGCGCCGGGACAGGGGTTGAGCAGTACTTC. This sequence encodes CATSAGTGVEQYF.

The rearrangement joins TRBV27 to TRBJ1-2; tentatively, D is TRBD1 (5 bases). The germline V gene encodes CDR1 MNHEY and CDR2 SMNVEV (reference sequence). This CDR3 has 13 amino acids. Trimming took 3 bases from V and 5 from J, leaving 10 bases between them. In DNA, the CDR3 is TGTGCCAGCAGTTTCCTCCAGGGATATGGCTACACCTTC. This translates into CASSFLQGYGYTF.

This chain joins TRBV6-2 or TRBV6-3 and TRBJ2-7, with 9 bases matching TRBD2. CDR1 is MNHEY and CDR2 is SVGEGT in the germline V gene. The V gene end was trimmed by 2 bases and the J gene end by 3 bases; junction bases not matched to a gene: 11. The CDR3 has 17 residues. The CDR3 region has the DNA TGTGCCAGCAGTTACCAAGCGGGAGGCCTCGAGATCTACGAGCAGTACTTC. It specifies CASSYQAGGLEIYEQYF.

This clonotype was seen more than once but under ten times. The V and J genes are TRBV28 and TRBJ1-1, with no clear D. V lost 6 bases and J lost 0, with 11 bases in between. Germline CDR1 is MDHEN and CDR2 is SYDVKM. The CDR3 spans 14 residues. DNA for the CDR3: TGTGCCAGCAGCTCCGACGGACTGAACACTGAAGCTTTCTTT. Its translation is CASSSDGLNTEAFF.

The rearrangement uses TRBV7-8 and TRBJ2-7; 8 bases line up with TRBD2. From germline, CDR1 is SGHVS and CDR2 FQNEAQ. This CDR3 contains 15 residues. The V segment lost 1 base and the J segment 4 bases; nucleotides outside the gene matches: 6. CDR3 nucleotide sequence: TGTGCCAGCAGCTTAGGGGGACTAGTTCTATACGAGCAGTACTTC. Translating it yields CASSLGGLVLYEQYF.